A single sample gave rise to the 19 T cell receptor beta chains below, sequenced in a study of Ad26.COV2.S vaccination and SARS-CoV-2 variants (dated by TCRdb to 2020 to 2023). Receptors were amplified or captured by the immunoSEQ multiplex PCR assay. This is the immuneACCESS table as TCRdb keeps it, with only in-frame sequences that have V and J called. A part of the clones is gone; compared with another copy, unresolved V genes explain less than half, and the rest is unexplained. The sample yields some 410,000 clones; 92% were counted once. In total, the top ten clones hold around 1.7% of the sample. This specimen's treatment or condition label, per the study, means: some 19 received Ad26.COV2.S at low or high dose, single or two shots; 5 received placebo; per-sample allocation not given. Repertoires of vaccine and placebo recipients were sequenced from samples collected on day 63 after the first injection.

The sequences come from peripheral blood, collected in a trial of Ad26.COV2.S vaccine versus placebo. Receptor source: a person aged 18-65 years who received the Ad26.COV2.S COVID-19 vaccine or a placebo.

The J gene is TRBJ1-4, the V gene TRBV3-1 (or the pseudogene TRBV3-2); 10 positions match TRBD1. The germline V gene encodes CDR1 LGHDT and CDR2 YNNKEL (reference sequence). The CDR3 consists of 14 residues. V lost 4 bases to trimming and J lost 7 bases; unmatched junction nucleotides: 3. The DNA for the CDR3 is TGTGCCAGCAGCCCGGGACAGGGGCCTGAAAAACTGTTTTTT. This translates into CASSPGQGPEKLFF.

Written as DNA, the CDR3 is TGCGCCAGCAGCCAAGATTCGCAGGGAAGCAATCAGCCCCAGCATTTT. This translates into CASSQDSQGSNQPQHF. The chain has TRBV4-3 and TRBJ1-5, with D tentatively TRBD1 (5 bases). Looked up from germline, CDR1 is LGHNA and CDR2 is YSLEER. The length of the CDR3 is 16 residues. V gave up 0 bases and J gave up 1 base, with 10 bases separating them.

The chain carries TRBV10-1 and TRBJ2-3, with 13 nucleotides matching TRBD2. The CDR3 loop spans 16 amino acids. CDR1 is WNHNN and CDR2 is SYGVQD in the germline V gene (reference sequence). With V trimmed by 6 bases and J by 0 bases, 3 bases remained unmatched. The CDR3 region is CASSLGLAGSTDTQYF. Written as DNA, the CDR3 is TGCGCCAGCAGCCTGGGACTAGCGGGGAGCACAGATACGCAGTATTTT.

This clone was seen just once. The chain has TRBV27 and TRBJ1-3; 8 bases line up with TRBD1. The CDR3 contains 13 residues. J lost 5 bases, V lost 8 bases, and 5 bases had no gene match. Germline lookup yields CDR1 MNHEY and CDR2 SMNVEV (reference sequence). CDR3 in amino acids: CASQDRERNTIYF. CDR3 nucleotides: TGTGCCAGCCAGGACAGGGAAAGAAACACCATATATTTT.

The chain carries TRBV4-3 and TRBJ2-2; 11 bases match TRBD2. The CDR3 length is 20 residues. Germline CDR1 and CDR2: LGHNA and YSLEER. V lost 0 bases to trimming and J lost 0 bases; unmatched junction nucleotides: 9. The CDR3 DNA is TGCGCCAGCAGCCAAGACCTACTAGCGGGGGTCTCCTCGAACACCGGGGAGCTGTTTTTT. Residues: CASSQDLLAGVSSNTGELFF.

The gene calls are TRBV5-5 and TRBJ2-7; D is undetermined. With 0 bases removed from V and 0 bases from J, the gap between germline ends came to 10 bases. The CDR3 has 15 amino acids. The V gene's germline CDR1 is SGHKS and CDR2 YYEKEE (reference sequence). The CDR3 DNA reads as TGTGCCAGCAGCTTGGTTGCCACCTACTCCTACGAGCAGTACTTC. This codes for CASSLVATYSYEQYF.

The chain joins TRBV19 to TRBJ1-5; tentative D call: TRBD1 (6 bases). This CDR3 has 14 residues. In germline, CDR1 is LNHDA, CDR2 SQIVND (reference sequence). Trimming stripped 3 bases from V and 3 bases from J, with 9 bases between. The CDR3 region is CASSIDRNNQPQHF. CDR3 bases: TGTGCCAGTAGTATCGACAGGAACAATCAGCCCCAGCATTTT. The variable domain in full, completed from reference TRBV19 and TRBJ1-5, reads DGGITQSPKYLFRKEGQNVTLSCEQNLNHDAMYWYRQDPGQGLRLIYYSQIVNDFQKGDIAEGYSVSREKKESFPLTVTSAQKNPTAFYLCASSIDRNNQPQHFGDGTRLSIL.

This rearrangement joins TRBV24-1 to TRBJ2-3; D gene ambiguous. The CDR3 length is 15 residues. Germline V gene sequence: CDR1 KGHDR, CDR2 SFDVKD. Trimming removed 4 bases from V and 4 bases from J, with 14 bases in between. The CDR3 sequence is CATSEGVVWPDTQYF. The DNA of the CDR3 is TGTGCCACCAGTGAGGGCGTGGTATGGCCAGATACGCAGTATTTT.

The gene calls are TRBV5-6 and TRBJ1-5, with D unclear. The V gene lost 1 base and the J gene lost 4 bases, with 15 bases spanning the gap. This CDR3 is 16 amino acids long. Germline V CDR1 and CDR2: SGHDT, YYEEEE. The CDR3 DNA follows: TGTGCCAGCAGCTTGTTAATGGCGGGATTTAATCAGCCCCAGCATTTT. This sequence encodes CASSLLMAGFNQPQHF.

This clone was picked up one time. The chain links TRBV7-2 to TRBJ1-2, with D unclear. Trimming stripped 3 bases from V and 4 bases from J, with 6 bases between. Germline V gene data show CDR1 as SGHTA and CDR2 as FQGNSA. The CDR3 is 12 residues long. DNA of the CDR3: TGTGCCAGCAGCTTTTGGGGCTATGGCTACACCTTC. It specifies CASSFWGYGYTF.

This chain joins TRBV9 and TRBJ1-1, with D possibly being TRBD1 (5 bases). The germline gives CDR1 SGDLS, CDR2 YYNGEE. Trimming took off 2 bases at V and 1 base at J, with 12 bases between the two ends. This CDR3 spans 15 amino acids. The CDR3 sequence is CASSVVDSRNTEAFF. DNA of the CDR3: TGTGCCAGCAGCGTGGTAGACAGTCGGAACACTGAAGCTTTCTTT.

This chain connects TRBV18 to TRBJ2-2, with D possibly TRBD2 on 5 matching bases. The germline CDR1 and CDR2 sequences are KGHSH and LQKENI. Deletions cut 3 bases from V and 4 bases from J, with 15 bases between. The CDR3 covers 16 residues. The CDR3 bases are TGTGCCAGCTCACCTTATTCGGGAAGGGCCACCGGGGAGCTGTTTTTT. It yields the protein CASSPYSGRATGELFF. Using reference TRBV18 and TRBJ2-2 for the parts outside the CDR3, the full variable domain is NAGVMQNPRHLVRRRGQEARLRCSPMKGHSHVYWYRQLPEEGLKFMVYLQKENIIDESGMPKERFSAEFPKEGPSILRIQQVVRGDSAAYFCASSPYSGRATGELFFGEGSRLTVL.

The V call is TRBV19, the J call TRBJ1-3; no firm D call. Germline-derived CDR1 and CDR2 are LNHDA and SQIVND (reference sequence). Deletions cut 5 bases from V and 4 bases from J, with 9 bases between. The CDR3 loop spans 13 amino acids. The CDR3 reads CASSWSLGNTIYF. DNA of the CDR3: TGTGCCAGTAGTTGGTCTCTGGGAAACACCATATATTTT.

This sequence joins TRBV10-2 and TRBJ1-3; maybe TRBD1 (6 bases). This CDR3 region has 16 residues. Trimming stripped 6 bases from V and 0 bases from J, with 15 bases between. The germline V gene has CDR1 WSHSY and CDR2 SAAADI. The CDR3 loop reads CASSAPDRSSGNTIYF. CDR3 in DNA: TGCGCCAGCAGCGCACCAGACAGGAGCTCTGGAAACACCATATATTTT.

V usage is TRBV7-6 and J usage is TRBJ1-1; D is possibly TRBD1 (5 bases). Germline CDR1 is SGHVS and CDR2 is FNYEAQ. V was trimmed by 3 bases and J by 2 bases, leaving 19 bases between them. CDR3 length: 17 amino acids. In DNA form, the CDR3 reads TGTGCCAGCAGCTTGGGGGTGGGTAGGGTGCCAAACACTGAAGCTTTCTTT. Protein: CASSLGVGRVPNTEAFF.

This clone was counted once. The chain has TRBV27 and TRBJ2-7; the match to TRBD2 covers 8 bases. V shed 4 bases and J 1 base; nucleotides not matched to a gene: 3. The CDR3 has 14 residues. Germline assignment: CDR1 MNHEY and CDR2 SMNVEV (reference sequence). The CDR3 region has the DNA TGTGCCAGCAGTTGGGGACTAGGGTCCTACGAGCAGTACTTC. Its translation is CASSWGLGSYEQYF.

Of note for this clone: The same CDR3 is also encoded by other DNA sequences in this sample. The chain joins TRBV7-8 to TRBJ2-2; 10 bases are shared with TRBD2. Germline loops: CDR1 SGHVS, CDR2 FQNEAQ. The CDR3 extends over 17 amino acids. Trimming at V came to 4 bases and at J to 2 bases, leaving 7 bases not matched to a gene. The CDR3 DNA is TGTGCCAGCAGCTGGACGAGCGGGGGGGTTAACACCGGGGAGCTGTTTTTT. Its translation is CASSWTSGGVNTGELFF.

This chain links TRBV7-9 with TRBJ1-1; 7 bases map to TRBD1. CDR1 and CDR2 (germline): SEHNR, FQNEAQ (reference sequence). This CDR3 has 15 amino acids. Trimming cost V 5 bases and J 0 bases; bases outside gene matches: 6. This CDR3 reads CASSHLGQMNTEAFF. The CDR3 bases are TGTGCCAGCAGCCACCTGGGACAGATGAACACTGAAGCTTTCTTT.

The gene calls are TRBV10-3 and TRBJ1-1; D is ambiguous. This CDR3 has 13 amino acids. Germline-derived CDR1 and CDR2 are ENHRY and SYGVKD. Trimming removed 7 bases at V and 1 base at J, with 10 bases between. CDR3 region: CAITEWGNTEAFF. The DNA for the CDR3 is TGTGCCATCACCGAATGGGGGAACACTGAAGCTTTCTTT.